This T cell receptor beta chain was profiled in a study of blood T cell repertoires in COVID-19. About the study: The origin of the acute and convalescent COVID-19 samples was the United States, Italy and Spain. PBMCs, B-cell-depleted T cells, or T cells provided the cDNA or gDNA that made up the material.

Trimming at V came to 6 bases and at J to 1 base, leaving 5 bases not matched to a gene. The V gene's germline CDR1 is SQVTM and CDR2 ANQGSEA. This CDR3 contains 14 residues. Under the authors' procedure: Reference gene primer amplification gave nucleated cell count estimates. Clones were sequenced by immunoSEQ multiplex PCR, and TCRdb holds only the in-frame ones, with some missing. D and trimming were read from the DNA, whereas the V and J calls and clone size are those reported in that table. The data show about 300,000 clones, roughly 86% seen once. This clone was detected a few times. The chain uses TRBV29-1 and TRBJ2-7, with TRBD2 matching 11 bases. This TCR came from a woman aged 45-59 years with acute or convalescent COVID-19. Sequencing was performed on peripheral blood. As DNA, the CDR3 is TGCAGCGTGGCCGGGACTAGCGGTTCCTACGAGCAGTACTTC. Protein sequence: CSVAGTSGSYEQYF.